This TCR beta chain was recovered during a study of T cell responses to AZD1222 COVID-19 vaccine. Generated by immunoSEQ multiplex PCR, the TCRdb table keeps only in-frame clones and is missing some. This sample yields about 130,000 clones, of which roughly nine tenths are seen a single time; over 8% belongs to the top ten. The V end was cut by 5 bases, the J end by 2 bases, with 10 bases between. The CDR3 sequence is 14 residues long. Germline CDR1 reads LNHNV; CDR2 reads YYDKDF (reference sequence). The receptor was isolated from an adult who received the AZD1222 COVID-19 vaccine. This specimen consisted of peripheral blood, obtained 28 days after the second AZD1222 dose. This chain uses TRBV15 with TRBJ1-3; D ambiguous. The CDR3 sequence: CATSFFGAGNTIYF. The CDR3 DNA is TGTGCCACCAGCTTTTTCGGGGCTGGAAACACCATATATTTT. Looking up the rest from reference TRBV15 and TRBJ1-3 gives the full variable domain: DAMVIQNPRYQVTQFGKPVTLSCSQTLNHNVMYWYQQKSSQAPKLLFHYYDKDFNNEADTPDNFQSRRPNTSFCFLDIRSPGLGDTAMYLCATSFFGAGNTIYFGEGSWLTVV.